What follows are 4 T cell receptor beta chains derived from one specimen sequenced in a study of technical replicates of blood from several donors. The assay was immunoSEQ multiplex PCR, and TCRdb's table has in-frame clones only and misses some. Among under 95,000 clones listed, roughly nine tenths were seen once. Material: T cells isolated from PBMCs. Receptors were obtained from a human donor in good health. Some clones in this sample may be carry-over from other donors' samples.

The V gene is TRBV27, the J gene TRBJ1-2; weak D call: TRBD1 (6 bases). The V gene lost 0 bases and the J gene lost 4 bases, with 18 bases spanning the gap. Germline V CDR1 and CDR2: MNHEY, SMNVEV (reference sequence). The CDR3 covers 17 residues. The CDR3, as DNA: TGTGCCAGCAGTTTATCGAAGGGGGAGGGGTTCAGCTATGGCTACACCTTC. This sequence encodes CASSLSKGEGFSYGYTF.

This clone was counted a single time. The CDR3 is CASRPRDLTGNTIYF. CDR3 coding DNA: TGTGCCAGCAGGCCGAGGGACTTAACTGGAAACACCATATATTTT. J is TRBJ1-3 and V is TRBV6-5, with D possibly being TRBD1 (5 bases). Germline loops: CDR1 MNHEY, CDR2 SVGAGI. This CDR3 region has 15 residues. The V end was cut by 6 bases, the J end by 2 bases, with 14 bases between.

This chain uses TRBV11-2 with TRBJ1-6, with no clear D. This CDR3 region has 14 residues. Germline loops: CDR1 SGHAT, CDR2 FQNNGV. The V end was cut by 0 bases, the J end by 5 bases, with 5 bases between. This chain's CDR3 is CASSLDFDNSPLHF. The CDR3 DNA is TGTGCCAGCAGCTTAGATTTCGATAATTCACCCCTCCACTTT. The variable domain in full, with the rest retrieved from reference TRBV11-2 and TRBJ1-6, is EAGVAQSPRYKIIEKRQSVAFWCNPISGHATLYWYQQILGQGPKLLIQFQNNGVVDDSQLPKDRFSAERLKGVDSTLKIQPAKLEDSAVYLCASSLDFDNSPLHFGNGTRLTVT.

The chain links TRBV7-8 to TRBJ1-2; 7 bases are a match to TRBD1. V trimming: 1 base; J trimming: 5 bases; junction bases outside the gene matches: 7. Germline V gene sequence: CDR1 SGHVS, CDR2 FQNEAQ. This CDR3 contains 15 residues. CDR3 DNA: TGTGCCAGCAGCTTAGACCCCGGGACAGCGTATGGCTACACCTTC. It codes for CASSLDPGTAYGYTF.